This passage covers 25 T cell receptor beta chains from one sample sequenced in a study of blood T cell repertoires in COVID-19. Some clones are missing from TCRdb's copy, which holds only in-frame ones; the method was immunoSEQ multiplex PCR. This sample has about 320,000 clones, with approximately 91% found just once. The sample taken for sequencing was PBMCs or T cells enriched from blood (not recorded which). The receptors were sampled from a man between 60 and 75 years old who had recovered from COVID-19.

A few counts support this clone. J is TRBJ2-7 and V is TRBV5-1; D perhaps matches TRBD2 (6 bases). This CDR3 contains 14 residues. The V end was cut by 4 bases, the J end by 4 bases, with 15 bases between. Germline V CDR1 and CDR2: SGHRS, YFSETQ. In DNA form, the CDR3 reads TGCGCCAGCAGCGACGTTCGCGGGGATTACGAGCAGTACTTC. Residues: CASSDVRGDYEQYF.

In its sample, this clone was seen once. The chain combines TRBV7-9 with TRBJ2-7; 13 nucleotides align to TRBD2. V shed 6 bases and J 5 bases; nucleotides not matched to a gene: 4. Looked up from germline, CDR1 is SEHNR and CDR2 is FQNEAQ (reference sequence). The CDR3 length is 14 residues. The CDR3 DNA sequence: TGTGCCAGCAGGGGACTAGCGGGAAGCAACGAGCAGTACTTC. Translated, it gives CASRGLAGSNEQYF.

This chain connects TRBV9 to TRBJ2-1; 7 bases map to TRBD1. Germline V CDR1 and CDR2: SGDLS, YYNGEE. CDR3 length equals 15 residues. V lost 2 bases to trimming and J lost 8 bases; unmatched junction nucleotides: 10. The CDR3 sequence is CASSVIATDRDEQFF. As DNA, the CDR3 is TGTGCCAGCAGCGTGATAGCGACTGACAGGGATGAGCAGTTCTTC.

With respect to this clone: The sample contains more than one DNA sequence encoding this CDR3. This sequence joins TRBV11-2 and TRBJ2-5; tentatively, D is TRBD2 (5 bases). The CDR3 length is 14 residues. Germline V gives CDR1 SGHAT, CDR2 FQNNGV. V lost 1 base, J lost 2 bases, and 8 bases lay in between. The CDR3 loop is CASSLVRGQETQYF. The DNA of the CDR3 is TGTGCCAGCAGCTTAGTTCGAGGGCAAGAGACCCAGTACTTC.

V and J are TRBV30 and TRBJ2-2; 11 bases are a match to TRBD2. Unmatched junction bases numbered 3, after V lost 0 bases and J lost 0 bases. CDR3 size: 17 residues. Germline-derived CDR1 and CDR2 are GTSNPN and SVGIG (reference sequence). CDR3 region: CAWSVVAGGPNTGELFF. CDR3 nucleotide sequence: TGTGCCTGGAGTGTGGTAGCGGGAGGGCCGAACACCGGGGAGCTGTTTTTT.

The J gene is TRBJ1-2, the V gene TRBV5-1; no reliable D call. Germline V CDR1 and CDR2: SGHRS, YFSETQ. The CDR3 totals 14 residues. V dropped 4 bases and J dropped 8 bases, with 18 bases sitting between them. Here the CDR3 reads CASSDQRIAEGYTF. The CDR3 region has the DNA TGCGCCAGCAGCGACCAGAGGATAGCGGAAGGCTACACCTTC.

The genes are TRBV6-2 or TRBV6-3 and TRBJ1-1; D not resolved. V was pared by 5 bases and J by 4 bases, with 17 bases between. Germline CDR1 reads MNHEY; CDR2 reads SVGEGT. CDR3 size: 15 residues. CDR3 loop: CASSRTAVGSTEAFF. CDR3 DNA: TGTGCCAGCAGTCGGACGGCGGTGGGGAGCACTGAAGCTTTCTTT.

The V gene is TRBV7-6, the J gene TRBJ1-6; a weak D match, TRBD1 (5 bases). Germline V gene sequence: CDR1 SGHVS, CDR2 FNYEAQ. The CDR3 totals 15 residues. The V end lost 5 bases, the J end lost 10 bases, and 18 bases lay between the germline ends. This CDR3 reads CASSPRMDTGSPLHF. In DNA form, the CDR3 reads TGTGCCAGCAGCCCCCGTATGGACACAGGATCACCCCTCCACTTT.

The chain joins TRBV11-2 to TRBJ1-2, with 7 positions matching TRBD1. V gave up 5 bases and J gave up 4 bases; unmatched junction bases: 7. Germline-derived CDR1 and CDR2 are SGHAT and FQNNGV. The CDR3 loop spans 14 amino acids. CDR3 region: CASSPMGQSYGYTF. The DNA for the CDR3 is TGTGCCAGCAGCCCAATGGGACAGTCCTATGGCTACACCTTC.

As concerns this clone: The junction does not match germline at one end; this may be a read error. The V and J genes are TRBV30 and TRBJ1-3; D gene uncertain. The CDR3 loop spans 13 amino acids. Germline CDR1 reads GTSNPN; CDR2 reads SVGIG (reference sequence). CDR3 sequence (DNA): TGTGCCTGGACCCTGACTTCTGGGAACACCATATATTTT. Translated: CAWTLTSGNTIYF.

This clone has a single count. The chain links TRBV6-5 to TRBJ1-5; D call uncertain. The CDR3 length is 15 residues. The germline V gene encodes CDR1 MNHEY and CDR2 SVGAGI. Trimming stripped 0 bases from V and 1 base from J, with 7 bases between. The CDR3 reads CASSYSRLSNQPQHF. In nucleotides, the CDR3 is TGTGCCAGCAGTTACTCGCGACTGAGCAATCAGCCCCAGCATTTT.

V is TRBV3-1 (or the pseudogene TRBV3-2) and J is TRBJ2-1; perhaps TRBD2 as D (5 bases). Germline V gene lookup returns CDR1 LGHDT and CDR2 YNNKEL (reference sequence). V shed 0 bases and J shed 12 bases, with 12 bases lying between them. This CDR3 contains 13 residues. As DNA, the CDR3 is TGTGCCAGCAGCCAAGATCGACCGAGCGGGCAGTTCTTC. It yields the protein CASSQDRPSGQFF.

The chain carries TRBV18 and TRBJ2-1, with 10 bases lining up with TRBD2. Trimming took 3 bases from V and 7 from J; bases not matched to a gene: 6. This CDR3 contains 15 residues. Germline assignment: CDR1 KGHSH and CDR2 LQKENI. The CDR3 sequence is CASSPASGGRNEQFF. CDR3 nucleotides: TGTGCCAGCTCACCCGCTAGCGGGGGAAGGAATGAGCAGTTCTTC.

J is TRBJ1-1 and V is TRBV6-1; no firm D call. Germline values: CDR1 MNHNS, CDR2 SASEGT. V lost 3 bases and J 1 base, leaving 15 bases between the germline ends. CDR3 length: 16 residues. The CDR3 loop is CASSDLRYTKNTEAFF. In DNA form, the CDR3 reads TGTGCCAGCAGTGATCTGAGGTACACCAAGAACACTGAAGCTTTCTTT.

The V and J genes are TRBV18 and TRBJ1-1, with D possibly matching TRBD1 (5 bases). Germline V gene data show CDR1 as KGHSH and CDR2 as LQKENI. V lost 3 bases to trimming and J lost 4 bases, with 12 bases between them. This CDR3 spans 14 amino acids. The CDR3 bases are TGTGCCAGCTCACCCTCAGGGTTGGCCACTGAAGCTTTCTTT. Its protein product is CASSPSGLATEAFF.

The V gene is TRBV19, the J gene TRBJ1-4; possible D gene TRBD1, 5 bases. CDR3 length equals 16 residues. V lost 6 bases and J lost 0, with 14 bases in between. The germline gives CDR1 LNHDA, CDR2 SQIVND (reference sequence). CDR3 bases: TGTGCCAGTAGGCCGGGGAGGACAACAACTAATGAAAAACTGTTTTTT. Its protein is CASRPGRTTTNEKLFF.

The chain recombines TRBV19 with TRBJ2-1; 9 bases are a match to TRBD2. This CDR3 has 14 residues. The ends lost 6 bases at V and 0 bases at J; junction bases unmatched: 0. The germline V gene has CDR1 LNHDA and CDR2 SQIVND (reference sequence). The CDR3 region has the DNA TGTGCCAGTAGGGGACTAGCCTCCTACAATGAGCAGTTCTTC. Protein: CASRGLASYNEQFF.

J is TRBJ2-3 and V is TRBV29-1; 7 bases are shared with TRBD1. The CDR3 length is 14 residues. V gave up 6 bases and J gave up 2 bases; unmatched junction bases: 8. Germline assignment: CDR1 SQVTM and CDR2 ANQGSEA. The CDR3 here is CSVTPGQYTDTQYF. Here the CDR3 DNA reads TGCAGCGTGACCCCGGGACAGTACACAGATACGCAGTATTTT.

The rearrangement joins TRBV5-4 to TRBJ2-3; D gene uncertain. V was shortened by 2 bases and J by 1 base, with 5 bases between the two germline ends. The CDR3 has 13 amino acids. The germline gives CDR1 SGHNT, CDR2 YYREEE (reference sequence). CDR3 sequence reads: CASSFPGTDTQYF. CDR3 DNA sequence: TGTGCCAGCAGCTTTCCTGGCACAGATACGCAGTATTTT.

V is TRBV23-1 and J is TRBJ1-2, with unresolved D. TRBV23-1 is classed as an ORF, of uncertain function. CDR3 length: 15 amino acids. V shed 4 bases and J shed 4 bases, with 16 bases lying between them. CDR3 bases: TGCGCCAGCAGTCCGTACGTACAGACCGTCTATGGCTACACCTTC. It yields the protein CASSPYVQTVYGYTF.

The J gene is TRBJ1-4, the V gene TRBV2; no clear D. Looked up from germline, CDR1 is SNHLY and CDR2 is FYNNEI. The germline V and J ends were trimmed by 5 bases and 4 bases, with 14 bases remaining between them. The CDR3 covers 15 residues. The CDR3 bases are TGTGCCAGCAGTCCAAGACGGACTAGTAATGAAAAACTGTTTTTT. Translating it yields CASSPRRTSNEKLFF.

The V and J genes are TRBV29-1 and TRBJ1-4; the match to TRBD1 covers 9 bases. The CDR3 is 14 amino acids. Germline V lookup: CDR1 SQVTM, CDR2 ANQGSEA. Unmatched junction bases numbered 8, after V lost 7 bases and J lost 5 bases. The CDR3 nucleotides read TGCAGCGGATCTACCGGGACAGGGAATGAAAAACTGTTTTTT. This codes for CSGSTGTGNEKLFF.

V is TRBV6-5 and J is TRBJ1-2; 7 nucleotides match TRBD1. CDR3 length: 13 amino acids. The trim removed 6 bases at V and 7 bases at J, leaving 8 bases unmatched. The V gene's germline CDR1 is MNHEY and CDR2 SVGAGI. The CDR3 coding sequence is TGTGCCAGCAGCCTCGACAGGGACCGTGGCTACACCTTC. Translating gives CASSLDRDRGYTF.

The rearrangement joins TRBV29-1 to TRBJ2-3; a possible D gene is TRBD2 (6 bases). V was shortened by 6 bases and J by 0 bases, with 13 bases between the two germline ends. The germline V gene encodes CDR1 SQVTM and CDR2 ANQGSEA. The CDR3 has 14 amino acids. DNA of the CDR3: TGCAGCGTGGACGCCGGGACTAGCACAGATACGCAGTATTTT. Translating it yields CSVDAGTSTDTQYF.

The V call is TRBV28, the J call TRBJ1-4; 8 positions agree with TRBD1. CDR1 is MDHEN, CDR2 SYDVKM, per germline. J was trimmed by 7 bases and V by 4 bases; bases with no gene match: 17. CDR3 length equals 18 residues. The CDR3: CASSSAAAGGAGGEKLFF. DNA for the CDR3: TGTGCCAGCAGTTCCGCCGCGGCAGGGGGCGCCGGCGGTGAAAAACTGTTTTTT.